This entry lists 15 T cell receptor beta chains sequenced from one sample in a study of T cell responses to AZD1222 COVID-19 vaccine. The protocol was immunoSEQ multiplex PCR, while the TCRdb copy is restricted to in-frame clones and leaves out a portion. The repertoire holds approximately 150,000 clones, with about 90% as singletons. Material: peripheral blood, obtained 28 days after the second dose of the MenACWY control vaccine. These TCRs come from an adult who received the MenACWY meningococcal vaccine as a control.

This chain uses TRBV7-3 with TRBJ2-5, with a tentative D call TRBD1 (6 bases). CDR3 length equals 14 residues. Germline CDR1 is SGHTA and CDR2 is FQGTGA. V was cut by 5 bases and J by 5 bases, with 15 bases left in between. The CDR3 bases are TGTGCCAGCAGCGCGCCAGGGGCGGATGAGACCCAGTACTTC. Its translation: CASSAPGADETQYF. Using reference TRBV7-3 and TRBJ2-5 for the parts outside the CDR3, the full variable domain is GAGVSQTPSNKVTEKGKYVELRCDPISGHTALYWYRQSLGQGPEFLIYFQGTGAADDSGLPNDRFFAVRPEGSVSTLKIQRTERGDSAVYLCASSAPGADETQYFGPGTRLLVL.

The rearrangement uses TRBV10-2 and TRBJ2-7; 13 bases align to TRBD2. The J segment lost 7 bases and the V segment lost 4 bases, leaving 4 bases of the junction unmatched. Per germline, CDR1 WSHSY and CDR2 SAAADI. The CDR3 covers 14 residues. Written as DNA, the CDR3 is TGCGCCAGCAGTGGGACTAGCGGGAGTTTTGAGCAGTACTTC. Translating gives CASSGTSGSFEQYF.

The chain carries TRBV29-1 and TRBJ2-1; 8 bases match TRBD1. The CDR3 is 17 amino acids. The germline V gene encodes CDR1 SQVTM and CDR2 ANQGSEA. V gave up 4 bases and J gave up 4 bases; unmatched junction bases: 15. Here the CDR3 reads CSVGLRAGGEGYNEQFF. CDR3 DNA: TGCAGCGTTGGACTTAGGGCAGGGGGCGAAGGATACAATGAGCAGTTCTTC.

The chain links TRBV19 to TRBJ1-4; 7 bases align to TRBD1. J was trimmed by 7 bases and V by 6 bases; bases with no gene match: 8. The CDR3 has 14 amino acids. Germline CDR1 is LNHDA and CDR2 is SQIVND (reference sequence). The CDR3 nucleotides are TGTGCCAGTAGGCCCGGGACAGACCCTGAAAAACTGTTTTTT. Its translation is CASRPGTDPEKLFF.

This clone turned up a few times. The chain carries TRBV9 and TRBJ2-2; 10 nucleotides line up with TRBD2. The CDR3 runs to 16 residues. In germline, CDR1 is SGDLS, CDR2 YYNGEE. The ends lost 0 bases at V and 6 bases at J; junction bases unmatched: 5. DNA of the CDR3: TGTGCCAGCAGCGTAGCCCTAGCGGGAGAGGCCGGGGAGCTGTTTTTT. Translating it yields CASSVALAGEAGELFF.

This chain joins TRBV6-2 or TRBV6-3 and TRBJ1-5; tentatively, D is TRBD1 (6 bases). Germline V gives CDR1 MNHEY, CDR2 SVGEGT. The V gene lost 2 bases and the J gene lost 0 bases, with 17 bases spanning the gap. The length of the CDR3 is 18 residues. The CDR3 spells CASSYMPGQLNSNQPQHF. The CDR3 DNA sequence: TGTGCCAGCAGTTACATGCCGGGACAACTAAATAGCAATCAGCCCCAGCATTTT.

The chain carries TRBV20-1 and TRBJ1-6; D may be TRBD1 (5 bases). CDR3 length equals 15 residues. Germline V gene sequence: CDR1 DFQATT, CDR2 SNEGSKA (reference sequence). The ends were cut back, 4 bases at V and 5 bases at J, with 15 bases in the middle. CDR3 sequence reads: CSAIEVGRDNSPLHF. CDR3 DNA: TGCAGTGCTATTGAGGTCGGCAGGGATAATTCACCCCTCCACTTT.

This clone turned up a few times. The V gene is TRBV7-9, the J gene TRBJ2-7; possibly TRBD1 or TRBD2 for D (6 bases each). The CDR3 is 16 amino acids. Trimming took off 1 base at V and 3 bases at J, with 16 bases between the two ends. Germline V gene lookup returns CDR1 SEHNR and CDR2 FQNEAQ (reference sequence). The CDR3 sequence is CASSLEGGVWGYEQYF. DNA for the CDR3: TGTGCCAGCAGCTTAGAGGGGGGAGTTTGGGGCTACGAGCAGTACTTC.

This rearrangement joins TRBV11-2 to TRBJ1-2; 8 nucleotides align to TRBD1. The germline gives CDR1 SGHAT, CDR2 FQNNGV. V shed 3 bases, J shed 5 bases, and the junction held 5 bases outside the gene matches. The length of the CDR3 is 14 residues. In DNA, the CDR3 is TGTGCCAGCAGCTTGGACAGGGAGTTTTATGGCTACACCTTC. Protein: CASSLDREFYGYTF. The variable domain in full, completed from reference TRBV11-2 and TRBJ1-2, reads EAGVAQSPRYKIIEKRQSVAFWCNPISGHATLYWYQQILGQGPKLLIQFQNNGVVDDSQLPKDRFSAERLKGVDSTLKIQPAKLEDSAVYLCASSLDREFYGYTFGSGTRLTVV.

CDR3 in DNA: TGTGCCAGCAGTGCCTCCGTCTACGAGCAGTACTTC. This encodes CASSASVYEQYF. The chain is built from TRBV28 and TRBJ2-7; D is unclear. CDR3 length: 12 amino acids. The germline gives CDR1 MDHEN, CDR2 SYDVKM. V lost 5 bases to trimming and J lost 3 bases, with 8 bases between them.

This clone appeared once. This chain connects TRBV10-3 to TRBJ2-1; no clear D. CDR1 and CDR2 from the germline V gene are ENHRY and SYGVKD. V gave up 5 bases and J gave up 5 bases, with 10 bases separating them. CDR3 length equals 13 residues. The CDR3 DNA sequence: TGTGCCATCAGTAACCACCTGAACAATGAGCAGTTCTTC. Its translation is CAISNHLNNEQFF.

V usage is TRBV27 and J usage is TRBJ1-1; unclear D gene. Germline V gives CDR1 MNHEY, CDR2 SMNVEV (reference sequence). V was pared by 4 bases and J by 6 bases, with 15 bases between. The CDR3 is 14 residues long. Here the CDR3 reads CASSSRARRAEAFF. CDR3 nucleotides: TGTGCCAGCAGTTCCCGGGCCCGAAGAGCTGAAGCTTTCTTT.

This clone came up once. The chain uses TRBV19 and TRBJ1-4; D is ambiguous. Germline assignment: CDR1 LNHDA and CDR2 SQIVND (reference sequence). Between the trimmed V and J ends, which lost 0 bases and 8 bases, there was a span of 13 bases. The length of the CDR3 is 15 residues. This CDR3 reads CASSIDGRPREKLFF. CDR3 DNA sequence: TGTGCCAGTAGTATAGATGGACGCCCGAGGGAAAAACTGTTTTTT.

CDR3 nucleotide sequence: TGTGCCAGCAGGGCCTCAGGGTTCACTAATGAAAAACTGTTTTTT. It encodes CASRASGFTNEKLFF. The rearrangement joins TRBV28 to TRBJ1-4; maybe TRBD1 (5 bases). Trimming took 6 bases from V and 2 from J, leaving 13 bases between them. The germline V gene encodes CDR1 MDHEN and CDR2 SYDVKM. The CDR3 totals 15 residues.

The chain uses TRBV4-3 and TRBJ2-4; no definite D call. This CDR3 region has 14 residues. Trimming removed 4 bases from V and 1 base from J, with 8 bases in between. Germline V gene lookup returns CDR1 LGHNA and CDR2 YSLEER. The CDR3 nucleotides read TGCGCCAGCAGCCCCAGTACGGCCAAAAACATTCAGTACTTC. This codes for CASSPSTAKNIQYF.